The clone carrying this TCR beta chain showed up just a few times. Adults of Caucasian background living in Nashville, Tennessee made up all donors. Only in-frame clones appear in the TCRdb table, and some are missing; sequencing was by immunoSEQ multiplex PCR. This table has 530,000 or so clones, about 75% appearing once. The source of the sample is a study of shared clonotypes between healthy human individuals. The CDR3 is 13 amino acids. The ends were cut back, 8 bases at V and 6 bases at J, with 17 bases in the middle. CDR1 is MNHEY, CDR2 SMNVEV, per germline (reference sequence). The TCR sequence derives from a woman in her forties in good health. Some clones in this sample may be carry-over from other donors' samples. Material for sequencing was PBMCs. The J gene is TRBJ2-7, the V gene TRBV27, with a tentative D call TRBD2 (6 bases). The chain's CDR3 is CASGMGGKGEQYF. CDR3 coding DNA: TGTGCCAGCGGCATGGGCGGGAAAGGCGAGCAGTACTTC.